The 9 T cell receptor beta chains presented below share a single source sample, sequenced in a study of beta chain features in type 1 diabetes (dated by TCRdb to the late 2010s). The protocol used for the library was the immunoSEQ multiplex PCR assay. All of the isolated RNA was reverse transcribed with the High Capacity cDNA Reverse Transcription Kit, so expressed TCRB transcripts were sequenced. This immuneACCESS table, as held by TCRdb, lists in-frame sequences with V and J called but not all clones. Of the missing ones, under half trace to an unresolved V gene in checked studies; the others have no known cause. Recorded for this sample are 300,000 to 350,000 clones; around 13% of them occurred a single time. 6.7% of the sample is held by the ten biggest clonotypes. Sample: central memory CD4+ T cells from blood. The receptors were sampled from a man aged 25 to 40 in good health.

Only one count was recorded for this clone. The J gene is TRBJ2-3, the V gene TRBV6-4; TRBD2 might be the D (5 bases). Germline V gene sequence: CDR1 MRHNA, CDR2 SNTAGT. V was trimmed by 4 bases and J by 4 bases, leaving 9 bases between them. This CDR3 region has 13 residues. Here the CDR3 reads CASSGGFPDTQYF. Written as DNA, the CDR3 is TGTGCCAGCAGTGGAGGGTTCCCAGATACGCAGTATTTT.

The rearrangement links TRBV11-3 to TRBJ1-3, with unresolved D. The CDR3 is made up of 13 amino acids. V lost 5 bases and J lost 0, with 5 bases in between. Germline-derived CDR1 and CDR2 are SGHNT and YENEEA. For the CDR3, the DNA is TGTGCCAGCAGCCCCAACTCTGGAAACACCATATATTTT. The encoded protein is CASSPNSGNTIYF.

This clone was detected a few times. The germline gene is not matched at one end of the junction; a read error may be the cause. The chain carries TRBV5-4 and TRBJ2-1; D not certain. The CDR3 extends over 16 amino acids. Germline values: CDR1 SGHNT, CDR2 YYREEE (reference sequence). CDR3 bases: TGCGCCAGCAGCCAAGATCTAACAGATACCTACAATGAGCAGTTCTTC. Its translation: CASSQDLTDTYNEQFF.

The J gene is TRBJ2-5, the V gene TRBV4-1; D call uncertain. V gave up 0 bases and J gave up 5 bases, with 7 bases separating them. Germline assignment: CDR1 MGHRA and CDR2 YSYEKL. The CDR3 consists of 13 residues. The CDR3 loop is CASSQERRETQYF. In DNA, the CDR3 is TGCGCCAGCAGCCAAGAGAGAAGGGAGACCCAGTACTTC.

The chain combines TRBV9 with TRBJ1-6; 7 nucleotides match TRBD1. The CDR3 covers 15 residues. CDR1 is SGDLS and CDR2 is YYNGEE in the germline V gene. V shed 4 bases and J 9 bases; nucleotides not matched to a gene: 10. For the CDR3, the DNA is TGTGCCAGCAGCCCAGACAGGGCCGGCGGTTCACCCCTCCACTTT. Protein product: CASSPDRAGGSPLHF.

The CDR3 reads CASTYGGGNAEKLFF. DNA for the CDR3: TGTGCCAGCACCTACGGGGGCGGGAATGCGGAAAAACTGTTTTTT. The chain employs TRBV6-1 and TRBJ1-4, with D perhaps matching TRBD1 (6 bases). Germline V gene data show CDR1 as MNHNS and CDR2 as SASEGT. V was cut by 7 bases and J by 8 bases, with 20 bases left in between. This CDR3 is built from 15 residues.

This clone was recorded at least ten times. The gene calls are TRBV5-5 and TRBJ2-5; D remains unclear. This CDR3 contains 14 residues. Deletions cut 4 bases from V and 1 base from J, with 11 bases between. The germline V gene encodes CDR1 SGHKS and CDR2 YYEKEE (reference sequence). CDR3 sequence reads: CASSPRPFQETQYF. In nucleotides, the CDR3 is TGTGCCAGCAGCCCACGGCCTTTCCAAGAGACCCAGTACTTC. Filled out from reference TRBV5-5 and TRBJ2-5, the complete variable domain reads DAGVTQSPTHLIKTRGQQVTLRCSPISGHKSVSWYQQVLGQGPQFIFQYYEKEERGRGNFPDRFSARQFPNYSSELNVNALLLGDSALYLCASSPRPFQETQYFGPGTRLLVL.

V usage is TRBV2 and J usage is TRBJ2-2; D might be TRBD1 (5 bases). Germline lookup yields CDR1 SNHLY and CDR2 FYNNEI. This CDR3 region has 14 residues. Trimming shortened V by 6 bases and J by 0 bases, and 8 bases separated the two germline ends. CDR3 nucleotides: TGTGCCAGCAGATTGACAGCGAACACCGGGGAGCTGTTTTTT. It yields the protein CASRLTANTGELFF.

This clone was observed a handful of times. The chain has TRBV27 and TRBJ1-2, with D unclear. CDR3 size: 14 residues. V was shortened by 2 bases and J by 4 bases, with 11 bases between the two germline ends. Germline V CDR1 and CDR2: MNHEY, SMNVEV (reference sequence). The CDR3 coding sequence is TGTGCCAGCAGTTTACGGTCCCAGGCCTATGGCTACACCTTC. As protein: CASSLRSQAYGYTF.